Each of the 17 T cell receptor beta chains below was sequenced from the same sample in a study of human T cells and chemical hapten exposure. Time point: patch test 1, 2 weeks after DPC sensitization. The sample's treatment: therapeutic diphenylcyclopropenone sensitization with weekly scalp DPC. In TCRdb, the RACE reads were re-called with MiXCR into one record per CDR3 protein. The sample has roughly 160,000 distinct CDR3 sequences; roughly 15% are singletons. The source material was whole blood, sampled in connection with sensitization to the hapten diphenylcyclopropenone (DPC). The receptors stem from a woman aged 25 to 45 with alopecia areata. Some clones in this sample may be carry-over from other donors' samples.

The V gene is TRBV7-9, the J gene TRBJ1-1; 7 nucleotides agree with TRBD1. This CDR3 has 15 amino acids. CDR1 SEHNR and CDR2 FQNEAQ come from the germline V gene (reference sequence). The V segment lost 4 bases and the J segment 1 base; nucleotides outside the gene matches: 6. The CDR3 coding sequence is TGTGCCAGCAGCTCACAGGGGACGACGAACACTGAAGCTTTCTTT. Translation gives CASSSQGTTNTEAFF.

This clonotype was counted many times. The DNA of the CDR3 is TGCAGTGCTAGCAGGGTCTGGGGGGACACTGAAGCTTTCTTT. It translates to CSASRVWGDTEAFF. V is TRBV20-1 and J is TRBJ1-1, with TRBD1 as a possible D gene (5 bases). The germline V and J ends were trimmed by 3 bases and 3 bases, with 14 bases remaining between them. Germline loops: CDR1 DFQATT, CDR2 SNEGSKA (reference sequence). The CDR3 extends over 14 amino acids.

This clonotype has only a few counts. The V call is TRBV5-8, the J call TRBJ2-3; D is possibly TRBD1 or TRBD2 (5 bases each). The length of the CDR3 is 19 residues. Germline values: CDR1 SGHTS, CDR2 YDEGEE. V was clipped by 2 bases and J by 4 bases, with 26 bases between them. The CDR3 is CASSFRVTGRGTHPDTQYF. Written as DNA, the CDR3 is TGTGCCAGCAGCTTCCGGGTCACGGGTCGTGGGACCCACCCAGATACGCAGTATTTT.

Here the CDR3 reads CASRSTGESGYTF. The CDR3 nucleotides read TGTGCCAGCAGATCGACAGGCGAGTCCGGCTACACCTTC. The chain uses TRBV28 and TRBJ1-2; perhaps TRBD1 as D (6 bases). The CDR3 contains 13 residues. V was clipped by 6 bases and J by 8 bases, with 16 bases between them. The germline CDR1 and CDR2 sequences are MDHEN and SYDVKM.

V and J are TRBV4-3 and TRBJ2-7; the D gene is possibly TRBD2 (5 bases). The germline V gene encodes CDR1 LGHNA and CDR2 YSLEER. This CDR3 comprises 12 residues. The V and J ends lost 0 bases and 7 bases respectively, with 7 bases between them. Written as DNA, the CDR3 is TGCGCCAGCAGCCAAGATTCGGGAGAGCAGTACTTC. Protein sequence: CASSQDSGEQYF.

There are a few counts of this clonotype. The chain recombines TRBV6-5 with TRBJ1-2; D remains unclear. The CDR3 is 13 residues long. V lost 7 bases and J 5 bases, leaving 14 bases between the germline ends. Per germline, CDR1 MNHEY and CDR2 SVGAGI. For the CDR3, the DNA is TGTGCCAGCACCACGGGGAGGGCGTATGGCTACACCTTC. Protein sequence: CASTTGRAYGYTF.

This clonotype has just one count. The chain recombines TRBV5-4 with TRBJ2-7; unclear D gene. The germline V gene has CDR1 SGHNT and CDR2 YYREEE (reference sequence). Trimming removed 3 bases from V and 4 bases from J, with 11 bases in between. This CDR3 spans 13 amino acids. The DNA for the CDR3 is TGTGCCAGCAGCTACGTGAGTTCTTACGAGCAGTACTTC. This encodes CASSYVSSYEQYF.

This clonotype was counted ten times or more. The V gene is TRBV7-9, the J gene TRBJ2-7, with 7 bases matching TRBD2. Germline CDR1 and CDR2: SEHNR and FQNEAQ (reference sequence). The CDR3 has 13 residues. With 8 bases clipped from V and 4 bases from J, the junction kept 8 bases outside the gene matches. The CDR3 here is CASLSAGRYEQYF. The CDR3 DNA reads TGTGCCAGCTTATCAGCGGGAAGATACGAGCAGTACTTC.

A few counts support this clonotype. This chain links TRBV20-1 with TRBJ1-2; maybe TRBD1 (5 bases). With 0 bases removed from V and 4 bases from J, the gap between germline ends came to 9 bases. This CDR3 has 13 amino acids. Germline V gives CDR1 DFQATT, CDR2 SNEGSKA (reference sequence). CDR3 nucleotides: TGCAGTGCTAGAGACAGGGAGACCTATGGCTACACCTTC. This gives the protein CSARDRETYGYTF.

CDR3 coding DNA: TGCAGCGTTGAAGATCAGGGTGCCTACACAGATACGCAGTATTTT. It specifies CSVEDQGAYTDTQYF. The V gene is TRBV29-1, the J gene TRBJ2-3, with D possibly matching TRBD1 (5 bases). Germline V gene sequence: CDR1 SQVTM, CDR2 ANQGSEA. The V and J ends lost 0 bases and 2 bases respectively, with 12 bases between them. The CDR3 contains 15 residues.

This clonotype was counted at least ten times. The chain combines TRBV3-1 with TRBJ1-2, with D perhaps TRBD1 (5 bases). CDR1 LGHDT and CDR2 YNNKEL come from the germline V gene (reference sequence). Trimming stripped 0 bases from V and 4 bases from J, with 18 bases between. The CDR3 is 17 amino acids. CDR3 in DNA: TGTGCCAGCAGCCAAGAGGGAGGGGCTATCTCGCCCTATGGCTACACCTTC. It codes for CASSQEGGAISPYGYTF. The variable domain in full, completed from reference TRBV3-1 and TRBJ1-2, reads DTAVSQTPKYLVTQMGNDKSIKCEQNLGHDTMYWYKQDSKKFLKIMFSYNNKELIINETVPNRFSPKSPDKAHLNLHINSLELGDSAVYFCASSQEGGAISPYGYTFGSGTRLTVV.

This clonotype came up many times. This chain uses TRBV20-1 with TRBJ2-7; D perhaps matches TRBD1 (6 bases). With 6 bases removed from V and 7 bases from J, the gap between germline ends came to 13 bases. CDR3 length: 11 amino acids. CDR1 DFQATT and CDR2 SNEGSKA come from the germline V gene (reference sequence). CDR3 coding DNA: TGCAGTGCGGACAGCCCTCCGGAGCAGTACTTC. This sequence encodes CSADSPPEQYF.

This clonotype has ten or more counts. The chain uses TRBV6-2 or TRBV6-3 and TRBJ2-1; a possible D gene is TRBD2 (5 bases). The ends were cut back, 7 bases at V and 3 bases at J, with 10 bases in the middle. The CDR3 is 13 amino acids. CDR1 MNHEY and CDR2 SVGEGT come from the germline V gene. The DNA for the CDR3 is TGTGCCAGCACTCAACGGGACTACAATGAGCAGTTCTTC. It is translated as CASTQRDYNEQFF.

The gene calls are TRBV6-2 or TRBV6-3 and TRBJ2-1; D gene uncertain. The CDR3 spans 11 residues. Looked up from germline, CDR1 is MNHEY and CDR2 is SVGEGT. Between the trimmed V and J ends, which lost 5 bases and 9 bases, there was a span of 8 bases. CDR3 coding DNA: TGTGCCAGCAGTCCCCTAACTGAGCAGTTCTTC. Residues: CASSPLTEQFF.

Only a few counts were recorded for this clonotype. The V and J genes are TRBV6-6 and TRBJ2-7; a weak D match, TRBD1 (6 bases). CDR1 is MNHNY, CDR2 SVGAGI, per germline (reference sequence). The CDR3 consists of 14 residues. Trimming shortened V by 1 base and J by 0 bases, and 7 bases separated the two germline ends. CDR3 amino acids: CASSYLDSSYEQYF. CDR3 sequence (DNA): TGTGCCAGCAGTTACTTGGACAGCTCCTACGAGCAGTACTTC.

This clonotype was seen ten or more times. V gene TRBV18 combines with J gene TRBJ2-1; 14 positions match TRBD2. The germline V gene encodes CDR1 KGHSH and CDR2 LQKENI. V was clipped by 3 bases and J by 9 bases; unmatched bases: 7. This CDR3 has 16 amino acids. The CDR3 loop reads CASSPSTSGGAGEQFF. The CDR3 nucleotides are TGTGCCAGCTCACCCTCGACTAGCGGGGGGGCTGGTGAGCAGTTCTTC.

This chain joins TRBV30 and TRBJ1-2, with no clear D. This CDR3 spans 13 amino acids. V lost 1 base and J 6 bases, leaving 12 bases between the germline ends. CDR1 and CDR2 from the germline V gene are GTSNPN and SVGIG (reference sequence). The CDR3 here is CAWSAGESNGYTF. CDR3 nucleotides: TGTGCCTGGAGTGCCGGGGAGAGCAATGGCTACACCTTC. Looking up the rest from reference TRBV30 and TRBJ1-2 gives the full variable domain: SQTIHQWPATLVQPVGSPLSLECTVEGTSNPNLYWYRQAAGRGLQLLFYSVGIGQISSEVPQNLSASRPQDRQFILSSKKLLLSDSGFYLCAWSAGESNGYTFGSGTRLTVV.